This TCR beta chain was profiled in a study of shared clonotypes between healthy human individuals. Germline V lookup: CDR1 GTSNPN, CDR2 SVGIG (reference sequence). The CDR3 consists of 15 residues. With 4 bases removed from V and 0 bases from J, the gap between germline ends came to 15 bases. Repertoires were generated with immunoSEQ multiplex PCR, while TCRdb's copy carries only in-frame clones and drops some. The sample gives 2 million to 2.5 million clones, under 95% of which show up once; 1.5% to 2% is in the top ten. Only CD45RO-negative cells positively selected for CCR7 counted as naive CD8 cells, so terminally differentiated effector memory CD45RA+ cells were excluded.

The source of this sequence is a man younger than 35 in good health. Some clones in this sample may be carry-over from other donors' samples. Input material: naive CD8+ T cells from PBMCs. The chain couples TRBV30 to TRBJ2-5; a possible D gene is TRBD2 (5 bases). For the CDR3, the DNA is TGTGCCTGGATCCACGGGGTGACTAACCAAGAGACCCAGTACTTC. It codes for CAWIHGVTNQETQYF.